This T cell receptor beta chain was sequenced for a study of CD8 T cells in Susac syndrome. TCR beta sequences were obtained from blood CD8+ and CD4+ T cells. The multiple sclerosis control cohort comprised treatment-naive individuals presenting with stable or active relapsing-remitting disease. The CD8+ and CD4+ T cells were isolated magnetically using a negative isolation approach, whereas the TEMRA cells were enriched by FACS. Random hexamers primed reverse transcription of about 0.45 to 1 ug RNA. immunoSEQ multiplex PCR amplified TCR beta CDR3 across 54 Vbeta, 13 Jbeta. One entry per CDR3 protein, called by TCRdb with MiXCR from the immunoSEQ multiplex PCR reads. The table lists over 150,000 distinct CDR3 sequences, 90% to 95% of them singletons, with about 0.096% in the top ten. The germline CDR1 and CDR2 sequences are MNHNS and SASEGT. This CDR3 comprises 16 residues. V was cut by 4 bases and J by 8 bases, with 20 bases left in between.

This sequence joins TRBV6-1 and TRBJ1-4, with D maybe TRBD1 (5 bases). Source material: CD4+ T cells from PBMCs. The receptor was isolated from a human donor with multiple sclerosis. The CDR3 here is CASSGRDGRKLEKLFF. For the CDR3, the DNA is TGTGCCAGCAGTGGCCGGGACGGACGGAAATTGGAAAAACTGTTTTTT.